This T cell receptor (beta chain) was captured by sequencing in a study of blood T cell repertoires in COVID-19. On the study more broadly: Samples taken during acute and convalescent COVID-19 were collected in the United States, Italy and Spain. From T cells, B-cell-depleted T cells, or PBMCs came the material, which was cDNA or gDNA.

In the study's own analysis: Cell counts per sample came from amplifying reference gene primers. The data were produced by immunoSEQ multiplex PCR, yet TCRdb's version contains in-frame clones alone and is incomplete. V and J calls and clone size are as listed in that table; D and trimming were resolved from the DNA. The repertoire holds 43,000 or so clones, with 87% as singletons. This CDR3 comprises 13 residues. Germline V CDR1 and CDR2: SGHNT, YYREEE (reference sequence). V was cut by 1 base and J by 1 base, with 3 bases left in between. The specimen was peripheral blood. This sequence was found in a man aged 55 to 70 with active COVID-19. This sequence joins TRBV5-4 and TRBJ1-3; D unresolved. The CDR3 DNA follows: TGTGCCAGCAGCTTGCTTTCTGGAAACACCATATATTTT. It specifies CASSLLSGNTIYF.